The clone carrying this T cell receptor (beta chain) was seen a few times. There are 15 residues in the CDR3. Deletions cut 1 base from V and 4 bases from J, with 11 bases between. The germline gives CDR1 LGHNA, CDR2 YSLEER. A second PCR of about 6 to 11 cycles used a sample-barcoded 5' primer and a J-beta primer mix. A template-switch adaptor containing 12 random nucleotides labeled each cDNA molecule. Each CDR3 protein is one row after TCRdb ran MiXCR on the 5' RACE reads. Of 1,500,000 or so distinct CDR3 sequences listed, approximately 43% are singletons. This specimen belongs to a study of blood T cells in healthy people across ages. Study context: Template switching captured about one barcoded beta molecule per two T cells.

The chain has TRBV4-3 and TRBJ2-1, with D possibly matching TRBD2 (6 bases). This TCR came from a woman between 18 and 29 years old in good health. The sample taken for sequencing was blood. The CDR3 reads CASSQGDLNYNEQFF. The CDR3 bases are TGCGCCAGCAGCCAAGGGGACTTGAATTACAATGAGCAGTTCTTC.